The 20 T cell receptor beta chains below all came from one sample that was sequenced in a study of control samples from healthy donors and cancer patients. Clones were sequenced by immunoSEQ multiplex PCR, and TCRdb holds only the in-frame ones, with some missing. The sample lists over 100,000 clones; 90% were seen once. The sample comprised blood. These receptors all come from a human donor in good health. The donor label of this sample is uncertain.

This clone was recorded a few times. The chain recombines TRBV5-5 with TRBJ1-4; D unclear. Germline V gene lookup returns CDR1 SGHKS and CDR2 YYEKEE (reference sequence). The CDR3 spans 11 residues. V lost 2 bases, J lost 8 bases, and 4 bases lay in between. CDR3: CASSFREKLFF. For the CDR3, the DNA is TGTGCCAGCAGCTTTCGGGAAAAACTGTTTTTT.

This clone was observed once. The rearrangement joins TRBV24-1 to TRBJ2-2; D not certain. V lost 7 bases and J 5 bases, leaving 7 bases between the germline ends. CDR3 length equals 12 residues. Germline V gives CDR1 KGHDR, CDR2 SFDVKD. CDR3 residues: CATRTRTGELFF. The CDR3 DNA sequence: TGTGCCACCAGGACGAGAACCGGGGAGCTGTTTTTT.

This rearrangement joins TRBV7-2 to TRBJ1-5; D is ambiguous. V lost 3 bases and J lost 2, with 11 bases in between. This CDR3 has 15 amino acids. Per the germline V gene, CDR1 is SGHTA and CDR2 is FQGNSA. CDR3 nucleotides: TGTGCCAGCAGCTTGGGAGGGAATCGCAATCAGCCCCAGCATTTT. Its translation: CASSLGGNRNQPQHF.

The rearrangement links TRBV11-2 to TRBJ1-2; 8 bases are a match to TRBD1. After removal of 1 base from V and 8 bases from J, the junction contained 9 bases not matched to a gene. The germline V gene has CDR1 SGHAT and CDR2 FQNNGV. The CDR3 has 15 residues. The CDR3 reads CASSLAGQGTGGYTF. CDR3 nucleotides: TGTGCCAGCAGCTTAGCAGGACAGGGTACGGGCGGCTACACCTTC.

Regarding this clone: At one of its ends the junction is not consistent with the germline gene, which may arise from a read error. V usage is TRBV4-1 and J usage is TRBJ2-1; the match to TRBD2 covers 9 bases. Germline CDR1 is MGHRA and CDR2 is YSYEKL. The CDR3 extends over 16 amino acids. The CDR3 nucleotides are TGCGCCAGCAGCCAAGATGGTACTAGCGGGTACAATGAGCAGCTCTTC. This encodes CASSQDGTSGYNEQLF.

This chain joins TRBV7-9 and TRBJ2-5, with 7 bases fitting TRBD2. The CDR3 is made up of 18 amino acids. Germline assignment: CDR1 SEHNR and CDR2 FQNEAQ (reference sequence). V shed 0 bases, J shed 5 bases, and the junction held 15 bases outside the gene matches. The CDR3 here is CASSLAQIQRGFGETQYF. The CDR3, as DNA: TGTGCCAGCAGCTTAGCCCAAATCCAGCGGGGATTCGGGGAGACCCAGTACTTC.

The CDR3 DNA is TGTGCCAGCAGCTCTAACCGGGACACTTCCTACGAGCAGTACTTC. It codes for CASSSNRDTSYEQYF. The gene calls are TRBV7-9 and TRBJ2-7, with a possible D match to TRBD1 (6 bases). Per the germline V gene, CDR1 is SEHNR and CDR2 is FQNEAQ (reference sequence). This CDR3 contains 15 residues. Trimming pared 4 bases from V and 1 base from J, leaving 14 bases between. Looking up the rest from reference TRBV7-9 and TRBJ2-7 gives the full variable domain: DTGVSQNPRHKITKRGQNVTFRCDPISEHNRLYWYRQTLGQGPEFLTYFQNEAQLEKSRLLSDRFSAERPKGSFSTLEIQRTEQGDSAMYLCASSSNRDTSYEQYFGPGTRLTVT.

The chain recombines TRBV3-1 (or the pseudogene TRBV3-2) with TRBJ2-7, with D maybe TRBD1 (7 bases). The CDR3 sequence is 14 residues long. The V gene lost 3 bases and the J gene lost 3 bases, with 12 bases spanning the gap. The V gene's germline CDR1 is LGHDT and CDR2 YNNKEL (reference sequence). CDR3 residues: CASSQQGGDYEQYF. The DNA of the CDR3 is TGTGCCAGCAGCCAGCAGGGGGGCGACTACGAGCAGTACTTC.

This chain uses TRBV6-6 with TRBJ1-6, with 9 nucleotides matching TRBD1. Germline CDR1 and CDR2: MNHNY and SVGAGI (reference sequence). The CDR3 sequence is 17 residues long. V dropped 6 bases and J dropped 7; count of bases not matched to a gene: 13. In DNA form, the CDR3 reads TGTGCCAGCAGCCGAAACCCCGGGACAGGGCCGAATTCACCCCTCCACTTT. It codes for CASSRNPGTGPNSPLHF.

This clone was found once. The chain links TRBV11-2 to TRBJ2-7, with 11 bases fitting TRBD2. The CDR3 sequence is 16 residues long. Germline V CDR1 and CDR2: SGHAT, FQNNGV. J was trimmed by 3 bases and V by 2 bases; bases with no gene match: 6. The CDR3 loop is CASSLRSGGAYYEQYF. CDR3 DNA sequence: TGTGCCAGCAGCTTACGTAGCGGGGGGGCCTACTACGAGCAGTACTTC.

This chain uses TRBV6-4 with TRBJ1-6; D is unclear. The V end lost 2 bases, the J end lost 6 bases, and 5 bases lay between the germline ends. Per the germline V gene, CDR1 is MRHNA and CDR2 is SNTAGT. This CDR3 contains 13 residues. CDR3 sequence: CASSDASNSPLHF. The DNA for the CDR3 is TGTGCCAGCAGTGACGCCAGTAATTCACCCCTCCACTTT.

The chain employs TRBV2 and TRBJ2-3; D not resolved. Trimming removed 11 bases at V and 1 base at J, with 10 bases between. The CDR3 contains 12 residues. Germline V CDR1 and CDR2: SNHLY, FYNNEI. The CDR3 coding sequence is TGTGCCGGCGAACGGGGCACAGATACGCAGTATTTT. Amino acids: CAGERGTDTQYF.

This chain links TRBV7-6 with TRBJ2-2; D possibly corresponds to TRBD1 (5 bases). The CDR3 contains 16 residues. The V end was cut by 5 bases, the J end by 1 base, with 14 bases between. Looked up from germline, CDR1 is SGHVS and CDR2 is FNYEAQ. Here the CDR3 DNA reads TGTGCCAGCAGCGGATCAGGGATCGGGAACACCGGGGAGCTGTTTTTT. Its translation is CASSGSGIGNTGELFF.

This chain joins TRBV24-1 and TRBJ2-7, with 9 bases identical to TRBD1. The CDR3 spans 16 residues. Germline V gene data show CDR1 as KGHDR and CDR2 as SFDVKD. V was pared by 2 bases and J by 1 base, with 5 bases of the junction left unmatched. CDR3 DNA sequence: TGTGCCACCAGTGATTATTCCGGGACAGGGTCCTACGAGCAGTACTTC. This translates into CATSDYSGTGSYEQYF.

The rearrangement links TRBV2 to TRBJ1-1; tentative D call: TRBD1 (6 bases). The CDR3 consists of 15 residues. From germline, CDR1 is SNHLY and CDR2 FYNNEI. V was shortened by 6 bases and J by 1 base, with 15 bases between the two germline ends. The CDR3 coding sequence is TGTGCCAGCAGCACTCTCAGGGGATCGAACACTGAAGCTTTCTTT. The encoded protein is CASSTLRGSNTEAFF.

Comment on this clone: The sample contains more than one DNA sequence encoding this CDR3. This rearrangement joins TRBV9 to TRBJ2-2; TRBD2 matches at 9 bases. With 4 bases clipped from V and 0 bases from J, the junction kept 10 bases outside the gene matches. Germline CDR1 is SGDLS and CDR2 is YYNGEE. The CDR3 is 18 amino acids. The CDR3 loop is CASSISLAGGSNTGELFF. The CDR3 DNA is TGTGCCAGCAGCATATCCCTCGCGGGGGGGTCGAACACCGGGGAGCTGTTTTTT.

The gene calls are TRBV6-1 and TRBJ1-1; D remains unclear. Germline V lookup: CDR1 MNHNS, CDR2 SASEGT. The V gene lost 2 bases and the J gene lost 2 bases, with 9 bases spanning the gap. CDR3 length: 14 amino acids. CDR3 residues: CASSEIRQNTEAFF. The CDR3 region has the DNA TGTGCCAGCAGTGAAATTCGGCAAAACACTGAAGCTTTCTTT.

The chain uses TRBV30 and TRBJ2-7, with D unresolved. The CDR3 has 12 amino acids. CDR1 and CDR2 from the germline V gene are GTSNPN and SVGIG (reference sequence). V was trimmed by 3 bases and J by 1 base, leaving 7 bases between them. CDR3 sequence reads: CAWSRTSYEQYF. The CDR3, as DNA: TGTGCCTGGAGCAGAACATCCTACGAGCAGTACTTC.

The chain recombines TRBV2 with TRBJ1-5; tentatively, D is TRBD1 (5 bases). CDR3 size: 16 residues. Germline-derived CDR1 and CDR2 are SNHLY and FYNNEI. V gave up 6 bases and J gave up 12 bases, with 27 bases separating them. For the CDR3, the DNA is TGTGCCAGCAGCGCAGGGACGGCCGGCCTAAGATACGACCAGCATTTT. Protein sequence: CASSAGTAGLRYDQHF. Drawing the rest from reference TRBV2 and TRBJ1-5, the complete variable domain is EPEVTQTPSHQVTQMGQEVILRCVPISNHLYFYWYRQILGQKVEFLVSFYNNEISEKSEIFDDQFSVERPDGSNFTLKIRSTKLEDSAMYFCASSAGTAGLRYDQHFGDGTRLSIL.

J is TRBJ2-7 and V is TRBV3-1 (or the pseudogene TRBV3-2), with D possibly being TRBD1 (5 bases). The CDR3 totals 15 residues. Deletions cut 0 bases from V and 6 bases from J, with 15 bases between. Germline V gene lookup returns CDR1 LGHDT and CDR2 YNNKEL (reference sequence). The CDR3 spells CASSQDRIVGREQYF. The CDR3 coding sequence is TGTGCCAGCAGCCAAGATCGCATAGTGGGGCGCGAGCAGTACTTC.